Shown below are 4 T cell receptor beta chains from a single sample sequenced in a study of blood T cell repertoires in COVID-19. The method was immunoSEQ multiplex PCR; TCRdb's version includes in-frame clones alone and lacks a portion of them. The sample has approximately 230,000 clones, 86% seen once. Input material: peripheral blood. The receptor set was obtained from a man in his thirties or forties who had recovered from COVID-19.

V and J are TRBV7-9 and TRBJ2-7; 8 bases map to TRBD1. Germline CDR1 reads SEHNR; CDR2 reads FQNEAQ (reference sequence). With V trimmed by 4 bases and J by 7 bases, 6 bases remained unmatched. The CDR3 extends over 13 amino acids. The CDR3 spells CASSWDRSSEQYF. CDR3 DNA: TGTGCCAGCAGCTGGGACAGGTCTTCGGAGCAGTACTTC.

The chain couples TRBV3-1 (or the pseudogene TRBV3-2) to TRBJ2-1, with TRBD2 matching over 9 bases. V shed 0 bases, J shed 8 bases, and the junction held 14 bases outside the gene matches. The CDR3 sequence is 18 residues long. Germline CDR1 and CDR2: LGHDT and YNNKEL (reference sequence). CDR3 region: CASSQDLSGGGELYEQFF. Written as DNA, the CDR3 is TGTGCCAGCAGCCAAGATCTGAGTGGCGGGGGGGAACTCTATGAGCAGTTCTTC.

V usage is TRBV7-7 and J usage is TRBJ2-3; D gene unclear. Deletions cut 5 bases from V and 7 bases from J, with 28 bases between. The CDR3 runs to 18 residues. Germline lookup yields CDR1 SSHAT and CDR2 FNYEAQ (reference sequence). The CDR3 reads CASSLFRPQDSPGHTQYF. CDR3 nucleotides: TGTGCCAGCAGCCTTTTCCGCCCCCAGGATTCCCCTGGTCATACGCAGTATTTT.

The J gene is TRBJ2-1, the V gene TRBV27; the D is unclear. Germline CDR1 MNHEY, CDR2 SMNVEV (reference sequence). V was shortened by 6 bases and J by 0 bases, with 6 bases between the two germline ends. This CDR3 has 13 residues. The CDR3 nucleotides are TGTGCCAGCAGCCGGAGCTCCTACAATGAGCAGTTCTTC. Translating it yields CASSRSSYNEQFF.